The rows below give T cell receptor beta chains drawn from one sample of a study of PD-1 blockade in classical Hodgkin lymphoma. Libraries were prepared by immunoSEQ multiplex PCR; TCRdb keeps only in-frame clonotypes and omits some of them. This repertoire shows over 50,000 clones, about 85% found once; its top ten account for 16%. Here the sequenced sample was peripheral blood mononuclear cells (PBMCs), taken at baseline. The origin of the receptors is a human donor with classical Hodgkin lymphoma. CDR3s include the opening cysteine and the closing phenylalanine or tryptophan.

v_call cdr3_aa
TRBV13 CASTSWAADTQYF
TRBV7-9 CASSPSGDWFGNEQFF
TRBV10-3 CAILAGSPTDTQYF
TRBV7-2 CASSSPPAGFGNTIYF
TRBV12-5 CASSSYNEQFF
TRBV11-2 CASSLTPGNTIYF
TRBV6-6 CASRHRGEATDTQYF
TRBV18 CASSRGTVNQPQHF
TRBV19 CASSPGSGAASGNTIYF
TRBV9 CASSVAAGLPQGTQYF
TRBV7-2 CASTLGGARTEAFF
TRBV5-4 CASSLREGQNEQYF
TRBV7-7 CASSPHPGRGTGELFF
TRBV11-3 CASKLSAGGRTGELFF
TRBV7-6 CASSLNRGNQPQHF
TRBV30 CAWSVAGGQETQYF
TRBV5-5 CASSLAVAEAFF
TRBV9 CASSVGRRDTQYF
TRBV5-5 CASSLEGSTTKQGTQYF
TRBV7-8 CASSIGPPETQYF
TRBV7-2 CASSFSQGVTEAFF
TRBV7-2 CASSLDGTGGYGYTF
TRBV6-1 CASSEKGTAATQYF
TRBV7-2 CASSTRRWTEAFF
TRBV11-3 CASSLDWTGGGRRDNEQFF
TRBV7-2 CASSLEGIYEQYF
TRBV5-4 CASSSGRTGEQYF
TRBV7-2 CASSPLGGGSSYEQYF
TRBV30 CAWSQLNYGYTF
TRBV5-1 CASSLGGAETQYF
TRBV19 CASSFPTGRYSGANVLTF
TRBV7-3 CASRLAGEETQYF
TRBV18 CASSLQGRQETQYF
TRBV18 CASSRTGPPYGYTF
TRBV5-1 CASRTDTGIGDNEQFF
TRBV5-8 CASSLSGGSSYNEQFF
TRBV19 CASSASSANYGYTF
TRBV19 CASSNRDSFYEQYF
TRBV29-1 CSVASGQGVGNTIYF
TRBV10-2 CASRTGLNTGELFF
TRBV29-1 CSVERASSTEAFF
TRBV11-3 CASSLDQAGSRMNTEAFF
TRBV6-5 CASSRPGLDSYEQYF
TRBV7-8 CASSPPLNTEAFF
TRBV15 CATSRGTMNTEAFF
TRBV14 CASSRSGTGSYNEQFF
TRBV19 CASSIVGTPGYEQYF
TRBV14 CASSTGLGFDEQYF
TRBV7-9 CASSRELDTGELFF
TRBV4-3 CASSQGVIQYYGYTF
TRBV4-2 CASSQASSAGSQPQHF
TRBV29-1 CSGLQGMNTEAFF
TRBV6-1 CASSDQTGLNTEAFF
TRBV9 CASSARPGQGVDEKLFF
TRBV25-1 CASSVIGTQSDTQYF
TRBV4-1 CASSQGGGTGISEQYF
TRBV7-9 CASHQDRGLKNSNTEAFF
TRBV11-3 CASSLAVAGSPTVKQYF
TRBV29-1 CSVWTGPGELFF
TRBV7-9 CASSVQGGSNYGYTF